Presented here are 20 T cell receptor beta chains from one specimen sequenced in a study of spatial heterogeneity in lung cancer. The time point here: sample taken at primary tumor resection. TCRdb called the 5' RACE reads again in MiXCR, with one record for every CDR3 protein. The table lists roughly 38,000 distinct CDR3 sequences, 3.1% of them singletons, with 36% in the top ten. The sample was normal lung tissue next to the tumor, taken at surgery. The receptors were sampled from a male donor with early-stage non-small cell lung cancer.

Only a few counts were recorded for this clonotype. The chain uses TRBV5-1 and TRBJ2-6, with D possibly TRBD2 on 6 matching bases. The CDR3 is 17 amino acids. The germline V and J ends were trimmed by 0 bases and 3 bases, with 13 bases remaining between them. Germline values: CDR1 SGHRS, CDR2 YFSETQ. The CDR3 region is CASSLDGSGYGANVLTF. The CDR3 DNA follows: TGCGCCAGCAGCTTGGACGGGAGCGGGTATGGGGCCAACGTCCTGACTTTC. The full variable domain, rest sourced from reference TRBV5-1 and TRBJ2-6, is KAGVTQTPRYLIKTRGQQVTLSCSPISGHRSVSWYQQTPGQGLQFLFEYFSETQRNKGNFPGRFSGRQFSNSRSEMNVSTLELGDSALYLCASSLDGSGYGANVLTFGAGSRLTVL.

This clonotype was seen many times. The chain joins TRBV29-1 to TRBJ2-3, with D perhaps TRBD2 (6 bases). The V gene's germline CDR1 is SQVTM and CDR2 ANQGSEA. This CDR3 comprises 13 residues. V was shortened by 3 bases and J by 4 bases, with 11 bases between the two germline ends. The CDR3 protein is CSVDKEGPDTQYF. CDR3 bases: TGCAGCGTTGACAAGGAGGGGCCAGATACGCAGTATTTT.

This clonotype has just a few counts. This sequence joins TRBV7-9 and TRBJ1-3, with TRBD1 identical over 11 bases. The CDR3 sequence is 15 residues long. V was clipped by 3 bases and J by 8 bases; unmatched bases: 6. From germline, CDR1 is SEHNR and CDR2 FQNEAQ (reference sequence). The CDR3 reads CASSFRTGGEDTIYF. The CDR3 DNA is TGTGCCAGCAGCTTTCGGACAGGGGGCGAGGACACCATATATTTT.

This clonotype was found many times. The chain joins TRBV5-1 to TRBJ2-3; D unresolved. Germline V lookup: CDR1 SGHRS, CDR2 YFSETQ. The CDR3 runs 15 residues. Trimming took 0 bases from V and 5 from J, leaving 13 bases between them. CDR3 amino acids: CASSLGSMSQDTQYF. The CDR3 DNA reads TGCGCCAGCAGCTTGGGCAGCATGTCCCAAGATACGCAGTATTTT.

In this sample, this clonotype turned up many times. This CDR3 is CASSRLAGALSSYNEQFF. The DNA of the CDR3 is TGTGCCAGCAGCCGTCTAGCGGGGGCCCTAAGCTCCTACAATGAGCAGTTCTTC. The J gene is TRBJ2-1, the V gene TRBV6-5; TRBD2 matches at 10 bases. The germline gives CDR1 MNHEY, CDR2 SVGAGI. V shed 6 bases and J 0 bases; nucleotides not matched to a gene: 11. The CDR3 has 18 residues.

As to this clonotype: A much bigger clone sits one base away, suggesting this may be a read error. The V gene is TRBV6-5, the J gene TRBJ2-7; 12 bases are a match to TRBD2. J was trimmed by 7 bases and V by 6 bases; bases with no gene match: 10. The CDR3 sequence is 15 residues long. The germline V gene has CDR1 MNHEY and CDR2 SVGAGI. In DNA form, the CDR3 reads TGTGCCAGCAGCGAACTAGCGGGGGGTGCCTTAGAGCAGTACTTC. Protein sequence: CASSELAGGALEQYF.

This clonotype was detected many times. The J gene is TRBJ1-1, the V gene TRBV4-1, with a possible D match to TRBD1 (6 bases). The CDR3 covers 16 residues. In germline, CDR1 is MGHRA, CDR2 YSYEKL. The ends were cut back, 0 bases at V and 0 bases at J, with 11 bases in the middle. The CDR3 sequence: CASSQDPGHLNTEAFF. For the CDR3, the DNA is TGCGCCAGCAGCCAAGATCCGGGACACCTGAACACTGAAGCTTTCTTT.

This clonotype was seen repeatedly, ten times or more. The chain uses TRBV7-2 and TRBJ2-7; 11 bases agree with TRBD2. This CDR3 region has 18 residues. The V gene end was trimmed by 1 base and the J gene end by 2 bases; junction bases not matched to a gene: 10. Germline V lookup: CDR1 SGHTA, CDR2 FQGNSA. The CDR3 nucleotides read TGTGCCAGCAGCTTAGTTCTAGCGGGGGGCTTCCGGCCCTACGAGCAGTACTTC. It yields the protein CASSLVLAGGFRPYEQYF.

This clonotype was seen many times. The J gene is TRBJ1-1, the V gene TRBV7-9, with 8 bases matching TRBD1. The J segment lost 5 bases and the V segment lost 3 bases, leaving 2 bases of the junction unmatched. In germline, CDR1 is SEHNR, CDR2 FQNEAQ (reference sequence). This CDR3 is 13 amino acids long. For the CDR3, the DNA is TGTGCCAGCAGCTTGACAGGGGATACTGAAGCTTTCTTT. Its protein is CASSLTGDTEAFF.

At least ten counts were recorded for this clonotype. The chain couples TRBV29-1 to TRBJ2-5; 7 positions agree with TRBD2. This CDR3 has 16 residues. The germline gives CDR1 SQVTM, CDR2 ANQGSEA. V shed 7 bases and J 5 bases; nucleotides not matched to a gene: 19. The CDR3 sequence: CSALGSGYGVGETQYF. CDR3 DNA: TGCAGCGCCCTGGGTAGCGGGTATGGGGTAGGGGAGACCCAGTACTTC. Full variable domain (missing parts from reference TRBV29-1 and TRBJ2-5): SAVISQKPSRDICQRGTSLTIQCQVDSQVTMMFWYRQQPGQSLTLIATANQGSEATYESGFVIDKFPISRPNLTFSTLTVSNMSPEDSSIYLCSALGSGYGVGETQYFGPGTRLLVL.

The sample holds many counts of this clonotype. The gene calls are TRBV2 and TRBJ2-3; no clear D gene. Germline V CDR1 and CDR2: SNHLY, FYNNEI. CDR3 length: 13 residues. Trimming pared 2 bases from V and 2 bases from J, leaving 5 bases between. This CDR3 reads CASSERDTDTQYF. The CDR3 DNA reads TGTGCCAGCAGTGAAAGGGACACAGATACGCAGTATTTT.

Only a few counts were recorded for this clonotype. The V gene is TRBV20-1, the J gene TRBJ2-1; D gene uncertain. V lost 6 bases to trimming and J lost 10 bases, with 16 bases between them. The CDR3 is 12 amino acids. Germline V gene sequence: CDR1 DFQATT, CDR2 SNEGSKA (reference sequence). The CDR3 DNA is TGCAGTGCGTCAGCTGCCCTGGACGAGCAGTTCTTC. Residues: CSASAALDEQFF.

This clonotype was detected only a few times. This chain joins TRBV6-1 and TRBJ1-1; the D is unclear. The CDR3 covers 13 residues. The V end lost 4 bases, the J end lost 0 bases, and 6 bases lay between the germline ends. The V gene's germline CDR1 is MNHNS and CDR2 SASEGT. CDR3 nucleotide sequence: TGTGCCAGCAGTGGGATCATGAACACTGAAGCTTTCTTT. It is translated as CASSGIMNTEAFF.

The sample holds many counts of this clonotype. The rearrangement uses TRBV20-1 and TRBJ2-5; D is perhaps TRBD1 or TRBD2 (5 bases each). Per the germline V gene, CDR1 is DFQATT and CDR2 is SNEGSKA (reference sequence). The CDR3 runs 11 residues. Trimming cost V 6 bases and J 6 bases, with 11 bases left between them. CDR3 DNA: TGCAGTGCCACGGGGCTACAGACCCAGTACTTC. Translating gives CSATGLQTQYF.

A few counts support this clonotype. The chain uses TRBV5-5 and TRBJ2-2, with TRBD1 as a possible D gene (6 bases). This CDR3 has 14 amino acids. The germline V gene has CDR1 SGHKS and CDR2 YYEKEE (reference sequence). The germline V and J ends were trimmed by 3 bases and 2 bases, with 8 bases remaining between them. In DNA, the CDR3 is TGTGCCAGCAGCTGGACAGTAAACACCGGGGAGCTGTTTTTT. Translation: CASSWTVNTGELFF.

This clonotype was recorded at least ten times. This chain connects TRBV5-1 to TRBJ1-5; D is unresolved. Germline-derived CDR1 and CDR2 are SGHRS and YFSETQ. The V gene lost 0 bases and the J gene lost 6 bases, with 10 bases spanning the gap. There are 14 residues in the CDR3. The CDR3: CASSLDGMVQPQHF. In DNA, the CDR3 is TGCGCCAGCAGCTTGGATGGAATGGTTCAGCCCCAGCATTTT.

This clonotype has at least ten counts. V gene TRBV6-2 or TRBV6-3 combines with J gene TRBJ1-6; TRBD1 is a possible D gene (6 bases). The ends were cut back, 5 bases at V and 10 bases at J, with 9 bases in the middle. The CDR3 sequence is 12 residues long. Germline V gene sequence: CDR1 MNHEY, CDR2 SVGEGT. Here the CDR3 reads CASSHRASPLHF. DNA for the CDR3: TGTGCCAGCAGTCACAGGGCGTCACCCCTCCACTTT.

This clonotype occurred many times. CDR3 nucleotide sequence: TGCAGCGTTTCGACTAGCGGAGGAGATACGCAGTATTTT. The encoded protein is CSVSTSGGDTQYF. This chain links TRBV29-1 with TRBJ2-3; TRBD2 aligns across 9 bases. Trimming took 5 bases from V and 5 from J; bases not matched to a gene: 5. CDR3 length: 13 amino acids. CDR1 SQVTM and CDR2 ANQGSEA come from the germline V gene.

This clonotype has ten or more counts. The chain couples TRBV27 to TRBJ1-5; tentative D call: TRBD1 (6 bases). The CDR3 contains 16 residues. Germline values: CDR1 MNHEY, CDR2 SMNVEV (reference sequence). V gave up 3 bases and J gave up 2 bases, with 14 bases separating them. In nucleotides, the CDR3 is TGTGCCAGCAGTTTCGGGGGCAGGGTTGGCAATCAGCCCCAGCATTTT. Its translation: CASSFGGRVGNQPQHF.

This clonotype has a handful of counts. This chain connects TRBV7-3 to TRBJ1-1; possible D gene TRBD1, 5 bases. Looked up from germline, CDR1 is SGHTA and CDR2 is FQGTGA. V was clipped by 5 bases and J by 8 bases, with 18 bases between them. The length of the CDR3 is 14 residues. The CDR3 nucleotides read TGTGCCAGCAGCGCCAACGGGGGAAAGACCGAAGCTTTCTTT. Encoded protein: CASSANGGKTEAFF.